These 18 T cell receptor beta chains were all obtained from the same sample, sequenced in a study of cytomegalovirus exposure and HLA in healthy donors. Researchers ran the PCR with 60 Vbeta and 13 Jbeta primers. The protocol was immunoSEQ multiplex PCR, while the TCRdb copy is restricted to in-frame clones and leaves out a portion. The sample lists 130,000 or so clones; about 76% were seen once. The sample consisted of PBMCs. All receptors derive from a middle-aged man in good health and CMV-seropositive.

The chain couples TRBV5-6 to TRBJ1-5, with unresolved D. Trimming took off 3 bases at V and 1 base at J, with 14 bases between the two ends. The CDR3 has 16 amino acids. Germline CDR1 and CDR2: SGHDT and YYEEEE. The CDR3: CASSSLKLGSNQPQHF. As DNA, the CDR3 is TGTGCCAGCAGCTCACTTAAGTTGGGCAGCAATCAGCCCCAGCATTTT.

The rearrangement uses TRBV19 and TRBJ1-6; TRBD1 matches 7 bases. Germline V lookup: CDR1 LNHDA, CDR2 SQIVND (reference sequence). This CDR3 spans 15 amino acids. With V trimmed by 6 bases and J by 9 bases, 11 bases remained unmatched. The CDR3 bases are TGTGCCAGTAGAGCCCGGGACAGACCACTTTCACCCCTCCACTTT. Translating gives CASRARDRPLSPLHF.

This clone occurred a few times. The sample contains more than one DNA sequence encoding this CDR3. The rearrangement links TRBV5-1 to TRBJ2-1; D remains unclear. The ends were cut back, 0 bases at V and 0 bases at J, with 7 bases in the middle. The CDR3 length is 15 residues. Germline V gene data show CDR1 as SGHRS and CDR2 as YFSETQ. The CDR3, as DNA: TGCGCCAGCAGCTTGGGGCAGGTCTCCTACAATGAGCAGTTCTTC. Translation gives CASSLGQVSYNEQFF.

The chain joins TRBV29-1 to TRBJ1-1, with D hard to call. Deletions cut 4 bases from V and 1 base from J, with 7 bases between. Germline V lookup: CDR1 SQVTM, CDR2 ANQGSEA. This CDR3 spans 12 amino acids. CDR3 sequence (DNA): TGCAGCGTTGCTGGGCAGAACACTGAAGCTTTCTTT. The encoded protein is CSVAGQNTEAFF. Full variable domain (outside the CDR3, taken from reference TRBV29-1 and TRBJ1-1): SAVISQKPSRDICQRGTSLTIQCQVDSQVTMMFWYRQQPGQSLTLIATANQGSEATYESGFVIDKFPISRPNLTFSTLTVSNMSPEDSSIYLCSVAGQNTEAFFGQGTRLTVV.

The chain employs TRBV6-6 and TRBJ1-2; D uncertain. CDR1 is MNHNY, CDR2 SVGAGI, per germline (reference sequence). The CDR3 covers 13 residues. The ends were cut back, 0 bases at V and 5 bases at J, with 7 bases in the middle. For the CDR3, the DNA is TGTGCCAGCAGTTACTCGACAAATTATGGCTACACCTTC. The encoded protein is CASSYSTNYGYTF.

The CDR3 sequence is CASSIRGQPSYEQYF. CDR3 in DNA: TGTGCCAGTAGTATAAGGGGACAGCCGTCCTACGAGCAGTACTTC. This chain links TRBV19 with TRBJ2-7, with 7 nucleotides matching TRBD1. V was clipped by 2 bases and J by 1 base; unmatched bases: 5. CDR1 is LNHDA, CDR2 SQIVND, per germline (reference sequence). The CDR3 has 15 residues.

The J gene is TRBJ1-3, the V gene TRBV29-1, with D possibly matching TRBD1 (6 bases). This CDR3 is built from 12 residues. CDR1 and CDR2 from the germline V gene are SQVTM and ANQGSEA. Trimming stripped 3 bases from V and 7 bases from J, with 10 bases between. The CDR3 region is CSVDRGGNTIYF. CDR3 coding DNA: TGCAGCGTTGACAGGGGTGGTAACACCATATATTTT.

The chain couples TRBV5-6 to TRBJ2-5; maybe TRBD2 (6 bases). The DNA end is a closer match to TRBJ2-7, so the J assignment may be wrong. The CDR3 has 14 residues. Germline values: CDR1 SGHDT, CDR2 YYEEEE. The CDR3 reads CASSLFTGAYEQYF. CDR3 in DNA: TGTGCCAGCAGCTTGTTTACGGGAGCCTACGAGCAGTACTTC.

The chain joins TRBV27 to TRBJ1-4; 7 nucleotides align to TRBD1. The CDR3 sequence is 16 residues long. The V gene's germline CDR1 is MNHEY and CDR2 SMNVEV (reference sequence). Trimming removed 8 bases from V and 0 bases from J; junction bases left unmatched: 9. The CDR3 DNA reads TGTGCCAGCCGTAGGGGGCTCTCCGCAACTAATGAAAAACTGTTTTTT. It yields the protein CASRRGLSATNEKLFF.

The chain couples TRBV7-8 to TRBJ2-3; tentatively, D is TRBD2 (5 bases). CDR1 SGHVS and CDR2 FQNEAQ come from the germline V gene. There are 14 residues in the CDR3. Trimming shortened V by 5 bases and J by 3 bases, and 12 bases separated the two germline ends. The CDR3 sequence: CASSPPGFTDTQYF. In DNA, the CDR3 is TGTGCCAGCAGCCCACCGGGGTTTACAGATACGCAGTATTTT.

This sequence joins TRBV6-4 and TRBJ1-2; TRBD1 matches 8 bases. V was clipped by 9 bases and J by 2 bases; unmatched bases: 11. This CDR3 is 15 amino acids long. Germline V gene sequence: CDR1 MRHNA, CDR2 SNTAGT. The CDR3 sequence: CASGMDRVGNYGYTF. The CDR3 coding sequence is TGTGCCAGTGGTATGGACAGGGTGGGAAACTATGGCTACACCTTC.

The CDR3 nucleotides read TGTGCCAGCAGTGAACGGGTAGCGGGAAATGAGCAGTTCTTC. Translating it yields CASSERVAGNEQFF. This chain links TRBV2 with TRBJ2-1; 8 bases fit TRBD2. Germline CDR1 SNHLY, CDR2 FYNNEI. The J segment lost 7 bases and the V segment lost 2 bases, leaving 4 bases of the junction unmatched. The CDR3 sequence is 14 residues long.

V is TRBV7-9 and J is TRBJ2-7; 8 nucleotides line up with TRBD2. V lost 4 bases to trimming and J lost 2 bases; unmatched junction nucleotides: 4. Germline V CDR1 and CDR2: SEHNR, FQNEAQ (reference sequence). This CDR3 is 14 amino acids long. CDR3 residues: CASSSREGTYEQYF. CDR3 sequence (DNA): TGTGCCAGCAGCTCCCGGGAGGGAACCTACGAGCAGTACTTC.

This chain links TRBV6-1 with TRBJ1-3; TRBD1 aligns across 7 bases. Germline lookup yields CDR1 MNHNS and CDR2 SASEGT. CDR3 length equals 14 residues. Trimming at V came to 3 bases and at J to 4 bases, leaving 3 bases not matched to a gene. The DNA for the CDR3 is TGTGCCAGCAGTGATAACAGGGGAGGAAACACCATATATTTT. Its protein is CASSDNRGGNTIYF.

The chain is built from TRBV5-5 and TRBJ2-3; D might be TRBD1 (5 bases). Germline-derived CDR1 and CDR2 are SGHKS and YYEKEE (reference sequence). V lost 0 bases to trimming and J lost 2 bases, with 10 bases between them. The CDR3 runs 15 residues. The CDR3 coding sequence is TGTGCCAGCAGCTTGGCTGACAGCCACACAGATACGCAGTATTTT. This encodes CASSLADSHTDTQYF.

This clone was recorded a few times. V is TRBV27 and J is TRBJ1-1, with D uncertain. Trimming pared 2 bases from V and 3 bases from J, leaving 16 bases between. Germline CDR1 MNHEY, CDR2 SMNVEV (reference sequence). The CDR3 covers 16 residues. DNA for the CDR3: TGTGCCAGCAGTTTAGGACCTAAGGGAGAAGACACTGAAGCTTTCTTT. Encoded protein: CASSLGPKGEDTEAFF.

This clone was detected once. The CDR3 coding sequence is TGTGCCAGCAGCTTGGACCCCCGGGGAAGGATACGGAACGAGCAGTACTTC. This gives the protein CASSLDPRGRIRNEQYF. The chain combines TRBV5-6 with TRBJ2-7, with D perhaps matching TRBD2 (5 bases). The CDR3 runs 17 residues. Germline values: CDR1 SGHDT, CDR2 YYEEEE. V lost 0 bases and J 5 bases, leaving 21 bases between the germline ends.

This clone has just one count. The V gene is TRBV27, the J gene TRBJ2-7; 8 bases align to TRBD2. After removal of 2 bases from V and 2 bases from J, the junction contained 5 bases not matched to a gene. CDR1 is MNHEY and CDR2 is SMNVEV in the germline V gene (reference sequence). This CDR3 is built from 15 residues. The CDR3 here is CASSLTPGGPYEQYF. CDR3 nucleotide sequence: TGTGCCAGCAGTTTAACTCCGGGGGGGCCCTACGAGCAGTACTTC.